This TCR beta chain was captured in a study of T cell responses to AZD1222 COVID-19 vaccine. Study-level background: Pooled together were second doses at about 4 or about 12 weeks.

For this clone: Its antigen is still unknown.

V was clipped by 7 bases and J by 9 bases; unmatched bases: 13. The CDR3 consists of 16 residues. Germline V lookup: CDR1 MDHEN, CDR2 SYDVKM. Sequencing was performed with immunoSEQ multiplex PCR; in TCRdb, only in-frame clones are kept and a portion is missing. Of more than 110,000 clones in the sample, roughly nine tenths were seen once. General study findings and limits: Clonal diversity was possibly underestimated, and the donors were mostly white British, with more females. At baseline, seropositivity was found in only a handful of AZD1222 recipients.

The receptor's source is an adult in good health. The chain is built from TRBV28 and TRBJ2-1; 12 bases are shared with TRBD2. The sample was peripheral blood, taken on day 0 of AZD1222 vaccination. CDR3 sequence: CASIALPGLAGSEQFF. CDR3 sequence (DNA): TGTGCCAGCATCGCCTTACCGGGACTAGCGGGTTCTGAGCAGTTCTTC.